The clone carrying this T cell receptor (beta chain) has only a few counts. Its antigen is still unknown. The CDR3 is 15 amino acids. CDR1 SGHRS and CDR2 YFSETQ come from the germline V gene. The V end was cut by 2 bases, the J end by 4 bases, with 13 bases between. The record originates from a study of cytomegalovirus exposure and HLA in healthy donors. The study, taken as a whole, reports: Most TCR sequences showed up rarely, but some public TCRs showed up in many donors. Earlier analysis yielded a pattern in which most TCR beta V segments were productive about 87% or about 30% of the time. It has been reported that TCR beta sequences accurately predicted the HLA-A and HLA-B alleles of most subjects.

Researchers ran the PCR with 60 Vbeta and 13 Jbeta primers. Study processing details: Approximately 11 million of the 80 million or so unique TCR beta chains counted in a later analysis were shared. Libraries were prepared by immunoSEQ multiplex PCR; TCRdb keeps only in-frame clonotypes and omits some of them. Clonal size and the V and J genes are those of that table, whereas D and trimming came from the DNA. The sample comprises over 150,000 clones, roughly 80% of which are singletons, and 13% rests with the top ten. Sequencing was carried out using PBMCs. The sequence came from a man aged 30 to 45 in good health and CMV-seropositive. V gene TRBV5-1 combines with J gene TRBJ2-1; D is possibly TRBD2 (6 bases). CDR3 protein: CASSLGLPTYNEQFF. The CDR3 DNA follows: TGCGCCAGCAGCTTAGGACTACCAACATACAATGAGCAGTTCTTC.